This T cell receptor beta chain was profiled in a study of T cell changes during pregnancy in multiple sclerosis. CDR1 and CDR2 (germline): SGHTA, FQGNSA. CDR3 size: 15 residues. V lost 1 base, J lost 6 bases, and 5 bases stayed unmatched. Profiling relied on immunoSEQ multiplex PCR, and the TCRdb table lists in-frame clones only, not all of them. Of tens of thousands of clones in the sample, under 95% were seen once. This receptor was identified in a female donor in good health, enrolled as a control in a pregnancy study. The rearrangement uses TRBV7-2 and TRBJ1-2; 10 bases align to TRBD1. Sequences were derived from peripheral blood, sampled in the second trimester of pregnancy. For the CDR3, the DNA is TGTGCCAGCAGCTTAGAGGCGGGACAGGGGAATGGCTACACCTTC. This sequence encodes CASSLEAGQGNGYTF.